The rows below give T cell receptor beta chains drawn from one sample of a study of OX40 agonist ivuxolimab in advanced cancers. Repertoires were generated with immunoSEQ multiplex PCR, while TCRdb's copy carries only in-frame clones and drops some. In the table there are about 76,000 clones, more than 85% of which are singletons. Sequenced material: CD4+ or CD8+ T cells sorted from blood, taken in a trial of the OX40 agonist ivuxolimab. All receptors come from an adult with an advanced solid tumor such as melanoma, head and neck, liver or kidney cancer. Both conserved end residues are part of each CDR3. A D gene is named only where the DNA matches it firmly. Where a row states a size, it is once, few, many or the class of an expanded clone; other rows omit it.

DNA,CDR3,J,size,D,V
TGTGCCAGCAGCTTAGCCCTCCGCGTGAACACTGAAGCTTTCTTT,CASSLALRVNTEAFF,TRBJ1-1,once,NA,TRBV7-2
TGTGCCAGCATGGTATCTCGTCCAGGAAGCTCCTACAATGAGCAGTTCTTC,CASMVSRPGSSYNEQFF,TRBJ2-1,NA,NA,TRBV28
TGTGCCAGCAGCCCTAATAGGAGGGCTGGACAGGGAGGGGTCGGGGAGCTGTTTTTT,CASSPNRRAGQGGVGELFF,TRBJ2-2,NA,NA,TRBV11-2
TGTGCCAGCAGCCCCTATGAACGGGGAGTCTATGGCTACACCTTC,CASSPYERGVYGYTF,TRBJ1-2,NA,NA,TRBV6-5
TGTGCCAGCAGCCAACAGGGGTTAGAGACCCAGTACTTC,CASSQQGLETQYF,TRBJ2-5,NA,TRBD1,TRBV7-2
TGTGCCAGCAGCTTAGGGTTGCAGGGGGTCAGGGAAAAACTGTTTTTT,CASSLGLQGVREKLFF,TRBJ1-4,once,TRBD1,TRBV7-2
TGTGCCAGCAGCTTGAGCACCGGGGAGCTGTTTTTT,CASSLSTGELFF,TRBJ2-2,NA,NA,TRBV5-6
TGCGCCAGCAGCCCCGTGGCGGGACCCCTGAGCGAGCAGTACTTC,CASSPVAGPLSEQYF,TRBJ2-7,NA,NA,TRBV5-1
TGTGCCAGCAGTTACGCGGGAAGTAGGAACTATGGCTACACCTTC,CASSYAGSRNYGYTF,TRBJ1-2,once,NA,TRBV6-6
TGTGCCAGCAGTCCCATAATCACAGGGGGTGAGACCCAGTACTTC,CASSPIITGGETQYF,TRBJ2-5,NA,TRBD1,TRBV6-1
TGTGCCAGCAGCCCGAAATACGGGAATGGGGGCAATGAGCAGTTCTTC,CASSPKYGNGGNEQFF,TRBJ2-1,NA,NA,TRBV28
TGTGCCAGCAGTATTCGACAGATATGGGGCGGCTACACCTTC,CASSIRQIWGGYTF,TRBJ1-2,NA,NA,TRBV28
TGTGCCAGCACCGAGTCAGGGGATTCCTACAATGAGCAGTTCTTC,CASTESGDSYNEQFF,TRBJ2-1,NA,NA,TRBV9
TGTGCCTGTCTGTGCCGCCGGGACCTTAGGAATTCACCCCTCCACTTT,CACLCRRDLRNSPLHF,TRBJ1-6,NA,NA,TRBV30
TGCAGCGTTGAAGATGTGCGTGACAGGGGGCATGAAAAACTGTTTTTT,CSVEDVRDRGHEKLFF,TRBJ1-4,once,TRBD1,TRBV29-1
TGTGCCAGCAGGCGAGGTGACTCTGGGGCCAACGTCCTGACTTTC,CASRRGDSGANVLTF,TRBJ2-6,NA,NA,TRBV9
TGTGCCAGCTCACCAGGGACACTCACAGATACGCAGTATTTT,CASSPGTLTDTQYF,TRBJ2-3,once,NA,TRBV18
TGCGCCAGCAGCTTGGGAGGAACCCCTAACTATGGCTACACCTTC,CASSLGGTPNYGYTF,TRBJ1-2,few,NA,TRBV5-1
TGTGCCAGCAATTTCGGTAGAACTGAAGCTTTCTTT,CASNFGRTEAFF,TRBJ1-1,NA,NA,TRBV2
TGTGCCAGCAGCTTAGTAGGGCAAGAGGCACCTTTCTTTACCGGGGAGCTGTTTTTT,CASSLVGQEAPFFTGELFF,TRBJ2-2,once,NA,TRBV11-2
TGCGCCAGCAAGGGGGCTACGCGGCAGCCCCAGCATTTT,CASKGATRQPQHF,TRBJ1-5,NA,TRBD1,TRBV10-2
TGTGCCAGCAGCGGACAGTACACTGAAGCTTTCTTT,CASSGQYTEAFF,TRBJ1-1,few,NA,TRBV14
TGCGCCAGCAGCTTGGGACAGGGCGGACAGCCCCAGCATTTT,CASSLGQGGQPQHF,TRBJ1-5,NA,TRBD1,TRBV5-1
TGCGCCAGCAGGAATGGACAAAGCACAGATACGCAGTATTTT,CASRNGQSTDTQYF,TRBJ2-3,NA,NA,TRBV10-1
TGTGCCAGCAGCCCGGCCGACAGAGGGTATCAGCCCCAGCATTTT,CASSPADRGYQPQHF,TRBJ1-5,once,NA,TRBV6-5
TGTGCCAGTAGTATGATCCAGCAAGAGACCCAGTACTTC,CASSMIQQETQYF,TRBJ2-5,NA,NA,TRBV19
TGCGCCAGCAGTCACCTCTTATTGGGGAGGGAAAAACTGTTTTTT,CASSHLLLGREKLFF,TRBJ1-4,NA,NA,TRBV23-1
TGTGCCAGCAGTTTGGGGAAGGGCTGGCAGCCCCAGCATTTT,CASSLGKGWQPQHF,TRBJ1-5,NA,NA,TRBV28
TGTGCCAGCAGCGTAGGGGGGCAGATTTCACCCCTCCACTTT,CASSVGGQISPLHF,TRBJ1-6,NA,NA,TRBV9
TGCGCCAGCAGCTACGGACGTGCGACCTCAACAGATACGCAGTATTTT,CASSYGRATSTDTQYF,TRBJ2-3,NA,NA,TRBV5-1
TGTGCCACCAGGGTTGACAGGGCAGGGGAGCAGTTCTTC,CATRVDRAGEQFF,TRBJ2-1,NA,TRBD1,TRBV15
TGCGCCAGCAGCTTGGAGGCGGGTGAGCAGTACTTC,CASSLEAGEQYF,TRBJ2-7,NA,NA,TRBV5-1
TGTGCCAGCAGATTGGACAGGGGTTCCTACAATGAGCAGTTCTTC,CASRLDRGSYNEQFF,TRBJ2-1,NA,TRBD1,TRBV5-5
TGTGCCAGCAGTTTGCCCGTGAATCAGCCCCAGCATTTT,CASSLPVNQPQHF,TRBJ1-5,NA,NA,TRBV6-6
TGTGCCAGCAGTTTTCCCGGGACAGGGAATACTCAAAATCAAGAGACCCAGTACTTC,CASSFPGTGNTQNQETQYF,TRBJ2-5,NA,TRBD1,TRBV28
TGTGCCAGCAGCTCCGGACAGGGCCGCACAGATACGCAGTATTTT,CASSSGQGRTDTQYF,TRBJ2-3,NA,TRBD1,TRBV7-3
TGTGCCAGCAGGGACAGGGGGCATGAGACCCAGTACTTC,CASRDRGHETQYF,TRBJ2-5,NA,TRBD1,TRBV19
TGCGCCAGCAGCTTGGAAGGCGGGGACTATGGCTACACCTTC,CASSLEGGDYGYTF,TRBJ1-2,NA,NA,TRBV5-1
TGCGCCAGCAGCTTGCGGACTACCTCCCGGGTCGAAGATACGCAGTATTTT,CASSLRTTSRVEDTQYF,TRBJ2-3,NA,NA,TRBV5-1
TGTGCCAGCAGTGGACTAGCGAACACCGGGGAGCTGTTTTTT,CASSGLANTGELFF,TRBJ2-2,NA,NA,TRBV6-1
TGTGCCAGCAGCTTAGAGGCTTACGCAGGGCCCAGGGATGGCTACACCTTC,CASSLEAYAGPRDGYTF,TRBJ1-2,NA,NA,TRBV7-4
TGTGCCAGCAGGCGGGGGGCAACTGAAGCTTTCTTT,CASRRGATEAFF,TRBJ1-1,few,NA,TRBV6-5
TGCGCCAGCAGCCAAAAAGGGGGCTCTGGGGCCAACGTCCTGACTTTC,CASSQKGGSGANVLTF,TRBJ2-6,NA,NA,TRBV4-1
TGTGCCAGCAGCCAGGGGATTTTAAACATTCAGTACTTC,CASSQGILNIQYF,TRBJ2-4,few,NA,TRBV6-6
TGTGCCAGCAGCTTCCGGGAAGGCACAGATACGCAGTATTTT,CASSFREGTDTQYF,TRBJ2-3,NA,NA,TRBV5-8
TGCAGCGTTGAATATAACAGGGACGAGCAGTACTTC,CSVEYNRDEQYF,TRBJ2-7,NA,NA,TRBV29-1
TGCGCCAGCAGCTTGGACAAGAGCAATGAGCAGTTCTTC,CASSLDKSNEQFF,TRBJ2-1,NA,NA,TRBV5-1
TGTGCCAGCAGCCCCCCGGGACAGGGGACTACGCAGTATTTT,CASSPPGQGTTQYF,TRBJ2-3,NA,TRBD1,TRBV7-2
TGTGCCAGCAGTTTGGGACAGGGGACAGATACGCAGTATTTT,CASSLGQGTDTQYF,TRBJ2-3,few,TRBD1,TRBV6-5
TGTGCCACCAGCAGAGATTCGGAGGGCTCCTATAATTCACCCCTCCACTTT,CATSRDSEGSYNSPLHF,TRBJ1-6,NA,NA,TRBV15
TGTGCCAGCAGCTGGACAGCCGGGGAGCTGTTTTTT,CASSWTAGELFF,TRBJ2-2,NA,NA,TRBV5-6
TGTGCCAGCAGCAAACACGCCCGACGAACAGATACGCAGTATTTT,CASSKHARRTDTQYF,TRBJ2-3,NA,NA,TRBV28